These 31 T cell receptor beta chains share one sample of origin, sequenced in a study of blood T cell repertoires in COVID-19. TCRdb's table, derived via immunoSEQ multiplex PCR, lists solely in-frame clones and lacks some. The data hold about 32,000 clones, with 80% to 90% observed a single time. The sequenced sample consisted of peripheral blood. Receptors originate from a woman older than 75 with active or convalescent COVID-19.

The chain uses TRBV6-1 and TRBJ1-6; a possible D gene is TRBD1 (5 bases). Germline CDR1 MNHNS, CDR2 SASEGT. The CDR3 is 17 residues long. Trimming took off 2 bases at V and 8 bases at J, with 19 bases between the two ends. In DNA, the CDR3 is TGTGCCAGCAGTGAACAGGGCGCGCCCGCGGCACATTCACCCCTCCACTTT. Its translation: CASSEQGAPAAHSPLHF.

CDR3 residues: CASRFLAGRINEQYF. CDR3 bases: TGTGCCAGCAGATTCCTGGCAGGGCGGATCAACGAGCAGTACTTC. The J gene is TRBJ2-7, the V gene TRBV21-1; the table calls TRBD1, which could not be checked here. TRBV21-1 is classified as a pseudogene. The CDR3 contains 15 residues.

The chain employs TRBV5-4 and TRBJ2-1; TRBD1 agrees at 7 bases. The CDR3 has 16 amino acids. Germline V gene lookup returns CDR1 SGHNT and CDR2 YYREEE (reference sequence). With V trimmed by 4 bases and J by 5 bases, 12 bases remained unmatched. CDR3 residues: CASSTRDSTGNNEQFF. The CDR3 bases are TGTGCCAGCAGCACCCGGGACAGTACAGGGAACAATGAGCAGTTCTTC.

This chain connects TRBV6-5 to TRBJ1-6, with TRBD1 identical over 7 bases. Germline V gene data show CDR1 as MNHEY and CDR2 as SVGAGI. Trimming took 2 bases from V and 5 from J; bases not matched to a gene: 6. The length of the CDR3 is 16 residues. As DNA, the CDR3 is TGTGCCAGCAGTTACGGGCAGGGGGTAAATAATTCACCCCTCCACTTT. It specifies CASSYGQGVNNSPLHF.

The rearrangement links TRBV25-1 to TRBJ2-3; possible D gene TRBD1, 7 bases. The CDR3 sequence is 16 residues long. With 4 bases removed from V and 2 bases from J, the gap between germline ends came to 16 bases. The germline gives CDR1 MGHDK, CDR2 SYGVNS. CDR3 in amino acids: CASSAPGGGFTDTQYF. For the CDR3, the DNA is TGTGCCAGCAGTGCGCCTGGAGGGGGCTTCACAGATACGCAGTATTTT.

This clone showed up just a few times. The rearrangement uses TRBV25-1 and TRBJ2-7, with D hard to call. The CDR3 covers 13 residues. V was pared by 0 bases and J by 9 bases, with 12 bases between. The germline gives CDR1 MGHDK, CDR2 SYGVNS. The CDR3 region is CASSEYPYAGQYF. For the CDR3, the DNA is TGTGCCAGCAGTGAATATCCCTATGCCGGGCAGTACTTC.

The rearrangement links TRBV19 to TRBJ2-3; TRBD2 might be the D (6 bases). V lost 4 bases to trimming and J lost 7 bases, with 18 bases between them. Germline V gives CDR1 LNHDA, CDR2 SQIVND (reference sequence). The CDR3 consists of 15 residues. Written as DNA, the CDR3 is TGTGCCAGTAGTACTCGAGGAGGGCCCATTAATACGCAGTATTTT. It encodes CASSTRGGPINTQYF. The whole variable domain, remainder taken from reference TRBV19 and TRBJ2-3, is DGGITQSPKYLFRKEGQNVTLSCEQNLNHDAMYWYRQDPGQGLRLIYYSQIVNDFQKGDIAEGYSVSREKKESFPLTVTSAQKNPTAFYLCASSTRGGPINTQYFGPGTRLTVL.

V usage is TRBV6-2 or TRBV6-3 and J usage is TRBJ2-1; 7 positions match TRBD2. Trimming removed 2 bases from V and 2 bases from J; junction bases left unmatched: 3. The germline V gene encodes CDR1 MNHEY and CDR2 SVGEGT. CDR3 size: 15 residues. DNA of the CDR3: TGTGCCAGCAGTTACGGGCGGGGGACCTACAATGAGCAGTTCTTC. It translates to CASSYGRGTYNEQFF.

The J gene is TRBJ2-1, the V gene TRBV2, with D possibly TRBD2 on 7 matching bases. The ends were cut back, 6 bases at V and 0 bases at J, with 12 bases in the middle. The germline CDR1 and CDR2 sequences are SNHLY and FYNNEI. This CDR3 has 15 amino acids. The CDR3 protein is CASSKGGGSYNEQFF. CDR3 nucleotides: TGTGCCAGCAGCAAAGGGGGGGGCTCCTACAATGAGCAGTTCTTC. The full variable domain, rest sourced from reference TRBV2 and TRBJ2-1, is EPEVTQTPSHQVTQMGQEVILRCVPISNHLYFYWYRQILGQKVEFLVSFYNNEISEKSEIFDDQFSVERPDGSNFTLKIRSTKLEDSAMYFCASSKGGGSYNEQFFGPGTRLTVL.

The gene calls are TRBV4-3 and TRBJ2-3; a weak D match, TRBD1 (5 bases). Germline V CDR1 and CDR2: LGHNA, YSLEER. The CDR3 consists of 17 residues. The germline V and J ends were trimmed by 0 bases and 1 base, with 14 bases remaining between them. The CDR3 reads CASSQDNSGRRTDTQYF. CDR3 nucleotides: TGCGCCAGCAGCCAAGATAATTCAGGGCGCCGCACAGATACGCAGTATTTT.

The chain carries TRBV5-4 and TRBJ2-7, with D unclear. This CDR3 has 13 residues. The germline V gene has CDR1 SGHNT and CDR2 YYREEE (reference sequence). The V end was cut by 4 bases, the J end by 1 base, with 9 bases between. As DNA, the CDR3 is TGTGCCAGCAGCCATGACTCATCCTACGAGCAGTACTTC. Translation gives CASSHDSSYEQYF.

The chain links TRBV5-5 to TRBJ1-1; maybe TRBD1 (5 bases). The CDR3 has 14 amino acids. Trimming stripped 1 base from V and 5 bases from J, with 12 bases between. Germline V lookup: CDR1 SGHKS, CDR2 YYEKEE (reference sequence). The CDR3 coding sequence is TGTGCCAGCAGCTTGCGGCCAGGGAAAACTGAAGCTTTCTTT. Residues: CASSLRPGKTEAFF.

This chain uses TRBV27 with TRBJ1-4; D unclear. CDR3 size: 13 residues. V was shortened by 5 bases and J by 10 bases, with 14 bases between the two germline ends. Germline V CDR1 and CDR2: MNHEY, SMNVEV (reference sequence). CDR3 sequence reads: CASSMVRGVKLFF. CDR3 in DNA: TGTGCCAGCAGTATGGTCAGAGGTGTAAAACTGTTTTTT. Complete variable domain (other parts from reference TRBV27 and TRBJ1-4): EAQVTQNPRYLITVTGKKLTVTCSQNMNHEYMSWYRQDPGLGLRQIYYSMNVEVTDKGDVPEGYKVSRKEKRNFPLILESPSPNQTSLYFCASSMVRGVKLFFGSGTQLSVL.

V usage is TRBV5-4 and J usage is TRBJ2-2; the match to TRBD2 covers 9 bases. Trimming removed 4 bases from V and 4 bases from J; junction bases left unmatched: 11. CDR3 length: 17 residues. From germline, CDR1 is SGHNT and CDR2 YYREEE (reference sequence). This CDR3 reads CASSPGGLAGFTGELFF. DNA of the CDR3: TGTGCCAGCAGCCCTGGGGGTCTAGCGGGGTTCACCGGGGAGCTGTTTTTT.

This chain connects TRBV4-2 to TRBJ2-5; TRBD2 aligns across 7 bases. Germline V gene data show CDR1 as LGHNA and CDR2 as YNFKEQ. V trimming: 4 bases; J trimming: 5 bases; junction bases outside the gene matches: 19. This CDR3 is 18 amino acids long. CDR3 loop: CASSPYGTTTSSSETQYF. CDR3 DNA sequence: TGTGCCAGCAGCCCCTACGGGACTACCACCTCCTCGTCGGAGACCCAGTACTTC.

This chain connects TRBV5-1 to TRBJ2-5; D may be TRBD1 (5 bases). The CDR3 is 14 amino acids. Germline CDR1 and CDR2: SGHRS and YFSETQ. Trimming took 7 bases from V and 1 from J, leaving 14 bases between them. The CDR3 DNA follows: TGCGCCAGCGCCAGGGCAGAAATCCAAGAGACCCAGTACTTC. Protein: CASARAEIQETQYF. The full variable domain, in which reference TRBV5-1 and TRBJ2-5 provide the parts outside the CDR3, is KAGVTQTPRYLIKTRGQQVTLSCSPISGHRSVSWYQQTPGQGLQFLFEYFSETQRNKGNFPGRFSGRQFSNSRSEMNVSTLELGDSALYLCASARAEIQETQYFGPGTRLLVL.

The CDR3 region is CASSPGSTGEQYF. CDR3 bases: TGTGCCAGCAGCCCGGGTTCTACGGGGGAGCAGTACTTC. The chain combines TRBV5-4 with TRBJ2-7, with D tentatively TRBD2 (5 bases). CDR3 size: 13 residues. V was trimmed by 4 bases and J by 7 bases, leaving 15 bases between them. The germline V gene encodes CDR1 SGHNT and CDR2 YYREEE (reference sequence).

The rearrangement joins TRBV18 to TRBJ1-5; 12 bases line up with TRBD1. The CDR3 totals 16 residues. Germline CDR1 is KGHSH and CDR2 is LQKENI. Trimming removed 6 bases from V and 2 bases from J; junction bases left unmatched: 5. As DNA, the CDR3 is TGTGCCAGCTCGGGGACAGGGGGCACTGGCAATCAGCCCCAGCATTTT. Encoded protein: CASSGTGGTGNQPQHF.

The chain uses TRBV11-3 and TRBJ2-7; D uncertain. Germline V gives CDR1 SGHNT, CDR2 YENEEA. V was pared by 0 bases and J by 2 bases, with 11 bases between. This CDR3 region has 15 residues. CDR3: CASSLDRPGTYEQYF. The CDR3 bases are TGTGCCAGCAGCTTAGATCGTCCGGGTACCTACGAGCAGTACTTC. Using reference TRBV11-3 and TRBJ2-7 for the parts outside the CDR3, the full variable domain is EAGVVQSPRYKIIEKKQPVAFWCNPISGHNTLYWYLQNLGQGPELLIRYENEEAVDDSQLPKDRFSAERLKGVDSTLKIQPAELGDSAVYLCASSLDRPGTYEQYFGPGTRLTVT.

The chain combines TRBV5-1 with TRBJ2-1, with 7 bases that match TRBD2. The CDR3 has 15 amino acids. V shed 3 bases, J shed 0 bases, and the junction held 3 bases outside the gene matches. Germline V gene sequence: CDR1 SGHRS, CDR2 YFSETQ. CDR3: CASSWEGSSYNEQFF. CDR3 DNA sequence: TGCGCCAGCAGCTGGGAGGGTAGCTCCTACAATGAGCAGTTCTTC.

The chain couples TRBV6-5 to TRBJ2-2, with 7 bases fitting TRBD2. The CDR3 runs 15 residues. Germline V lookup: CDR1 MNHEY, CDR2 SVGAGI. V lost 10 bases to trimming and J lost 6 bases; unmatched junction nucleotides: 14. CDR3: CAIRVGGRGAGELFF. CDR3 DNA: TGTGCCATCCGTGTGGGCGGGAGAGGAGCCGGGGAGCTGTTTTTT.

This chain uses TRBV24-1 with TRBJ2-7, with 7 bases aligning to TRBD1. The V and J ends lost 3 bases and 3 bases, in that order; junction bases with no gene match: 7. The CDR3 has 15 amino acids. Germline V gene sequence: CDR1 KGHDR, CDR2 SFDVKD. The CDR3 coding sequence is TGTGCCACCAGTGATGGACAGGCTGGCGTCTACGAGCAGTACTTC. Protein product: CATSDGQAGVYEQYF.

J is TRBJ1-2 and V is TRBV5-8; D unresolved. The CDR3 is 13 residues long. V was pared by 1 base and J by 3 bases, with 7 bases between. Germline V gene lookup returns CDR1 SGHTS and CDR2 YDEGEE. CDR3 sequence (DNA): TGTGCCAGCAGCTTGTATACAGACTATGGCTACACCTTC. This encodes CASSLYTDYGYTF.

The V call is TRBV13, the J call TRBJ2-1; TRBD2 matches at 7 bases. The CDR3 loop spans 16 amino acids. Germline loops: CDR1 PRHDT, CDR2 FYEKMQ (reference sequence). J was trimmed by 6 bases and V by 0 bases; bases with no gene match: 8. Here the CDR3 DNA reads TGTGCCAGCAGCTTAGGTTCAGGGAGGGCCGGCAATGAGCAGTTCTTC. It yields the protein CASSLGSGRAGNEQFF. Full variable domain (missing parts from reference TRBV13 and TRBJ2-1): AAGVIQSPRHLIKEKRETATLKCYPIPRHDTVYWYQQGPGQDPQFLISFYEKMQSDKGSIPDRFSAQQFSDYHSELNMSSLELGDSALYFCASSLGSGRAGNEQFFGPGTRLTVL.

J is TRBJ2-7 and V is TRBV4-2; TRBD2 agrees at 11 bases. V shed 4 bases, J shed 2 bases, and the junction held 10 bases outside the gene matches. The CDR3 loop spans 17 amino acids. Germline CDR1 and CDR2: LGHNA and YNFKEQ. This CDR3 reads CASSPQIAGGPPYEQYF. CDR3 sequence (DNA): TGTGCCAGCAGCCCCCAAATAGCGGGAGGGCCCCCCTACGAGCAGTACTTC.

The genes are TRBV28 and TRBJ2-3, with TRBD1 matching over 8 bases. The CDR3 extends over 16 amino acids. Germline CDR1 and CDR2: MDHEN and SYDVKM. V lost 5 bases, J lost 0 bases, and 7 bases stayed unmatched. CDR3 coding DNA: TGTGCCAGCAGTGCCCCCGGGACAGGAAGCACAGATACGCAGTATTTT. Its translation: CASSAPGTGSTDTQYF. The full variable domain, its missing parts supplied by reference TRBV28 and TRBJ2-3, is DVKVTQSSRYLVKRTGEKVFLECVQDMDHENMFWYRQDPGLGLRLIYFSYDVKMKEKGDIPEGYSVSREKKERFSLILESASTNQTSMYLCASSAPGTGSTDTQYFGPGTRLTVL.

The gene calls are TRBV20-1 and TRBJ1-1, with D unresolved. Trimming took off 5 bases at V and 6 bases at J, with 10 bases between the two ends. This CDR3 has 11 amino acids. From germline, CDR1 is DFQATT and CDR2 SNEGSKA (reference sequence). The CDR3 sequence: CSAGGSAEAFF. The CDR3 DNA is TGCAGTGCTGGAGGGAGCGCTGAAGCTTTCTTT.

J is TRBJ2-3 and V is TRBV10-3, with a tentative D call TRBD2 (6 bases). Germline V gene data show CDR1 as ENHRY and CDR2 as SYGVKD. V was clipped by 6 bases and J by 1 base, with 11 bases between them. CDR3 length equals 14 residues. In nucleotides, the CDR3 is TGTGCCATCAGACCAGCGGGTGGCACAGATACGCAGTATTTT. Its translation is CAIRPAGGTDTQYF.

With respect to this clone: The sample has other DNA sequences that encode this CDR3 too. CDR3 sequence: CASSWGLAGGPGEQFF. DNA for the CDR3: TGTGCCAGCAGCTGGGGACTAGCGGGAGGGCCCGGTGAGCAGTTCTTC. V is TRBV11-3 and J is TRBJ2-1, with 16 positions matching TRBD2. CDR1 and CDR2 (germline): SGHNT, YENEEA. CDR3 length equals 16 residues. The V segment lost 4 bases and the J segment 9 bases; nucleotides outside the gene matches: 6.

The chain employs TRBV7-3 and TRBJ2-5, with TRBD2 matching 9 bases. V dropped 5 bases and J dropped 1; count of bases not matched to a gene: 8. Germline loops: CDR1 SGHTA, CDR2 FQGTGA. The CDR3 runs to 16 residues. The CDR3 loop is CASSPNAGGTQETQYF. The CDR3 coding sequence is TGTGCCAGCAGCCCCAACGCGGGAGGGACCCAAGAGACCCAGTACTTC.

This rearrangement joins TRBV7-3 to TRBJ1-1, with 8 bases matching TRBD1. The V gene's germline CDR1 is SGHTA and CDR2 FQGTGA. This CDR3 spans 14 amino acids. V trimming: 3 bases; J trimming: 3 bases; junction bases outside the gene matches: 3. CDR3 amino acids: CASSLTGADTEAFF. CDR3 sequence (DNA): TGTGCCAGCAGCTTGACAGGGGCGGACACTGAAGCTTTCTTT. Supplemented by reference TRBV7-3 and TRBJ1-1, the full variable domain reads GAGVSQTPSNKVTEKGKYVELRCDPISGHTALYWYRQSLGQGPEFLIYFQGTGAADDSGLPNDRFFAVRPEGSVSTLKIQRTERGDSAVYLCASSLTGADTEAFFGQGTRLTVV.